One TCR beta chain is described in this entry. This entry belongs to a study of cytomegalovirus exposure and HLA in healthy donors. Primers for the PCR totalled 60 Vbeta and 13 Jbeta. Here immunoSEQ multiplex PCR was the method, and the copy in TCRdb shows in-frame clones only, minus some. Of around 110,000 clones in the sample, about 76% are singletons; the top ten hold 3% to 5%. The CDR3 covers 13 residues. Trimming at V came to 6 bases and at J to 2 bases, leaving 4 bases not matched to a gene. The germline V gene has CDR1 MDHEN and CDR2 SYDVKM. The genes are TRBV28 and TRBJ2-7, with TRBD2 matching over 7 bases. Sequencing input: PBMCs. The source is a woman in her 30s in good health and CMV-seronegative. The CDR3 DNA reads as TGTGCCAGCAGCTCTAGCGGAACCTACGAGCAGTACTTC. Protein product: CASSSSGTYEQYF.